This record concerns one T cell receptor (beta chain) sequence. The antigen is undetermined. The entry originates in a study of PD-1 blockade in classical Hodgkin lymphoma. Study-wide results and limits: The diversity seen at baseline in complete responders resembled that of newly diagnosed patients. Patients starting nivolumab less than 1 year after ASCT had lower diversity and were excluded from later analyses. By C4D1, diversity of CD4+ TCRs had risen significantly, whereas that of CD8+ TCRs had not. Reported findings placed baseline TCR diversity lower in newly diagnosed patients (compared with healthy donors).

Time point: cycle 4 day 1 (C4D1), after more than five weeks of nivolumab. The patients all showed relapse after autologous stem cell transplantation, while their brentuximab vedotin exposure varied. V lost 5 bases to trimming and J lost 5 bases, with 21 bases between them. This CDR3 is built from 16 residues. Germline assignment: CDR1 KGHSH and CDR2 LQKENI. Sequenced by immunoSEQ multiplex PCR; TCRdb stores in-frame clones only, minus some. The sample has around 9,600 clones; 85% to 90% are singletons. V is TRBV18 and J is TRBJ2-5, with D perhaps matching TRBD2 (5 bases). This specimen was peripheral blood mononuclear cells (PBMCs), taken before the fourth cycle of nivolumab. This clonotype was sampled from a human donor with classical Hodgkin lymphoma. Here the CDR3 reads CASSSRGQLAGETQYF. The CDR3 nucleotides are TGTGCCAGCTCATCTCGGGGTCAGCTGGCTGGTGAGACCCAGTACTTC. The variable domain in full, completed from reference TRBV18 and TRBJ2-5, reads NAGVMQNPRHLVRRRGQEARLRCSPMKGHSHVYWYRQLPEEGLKFMVYLQKENIIDESGMPKERFSAEFPKEGPSILRIQQVVRGDSAAYFCASSSRGQLAGETQYFGPGTRLLVL.